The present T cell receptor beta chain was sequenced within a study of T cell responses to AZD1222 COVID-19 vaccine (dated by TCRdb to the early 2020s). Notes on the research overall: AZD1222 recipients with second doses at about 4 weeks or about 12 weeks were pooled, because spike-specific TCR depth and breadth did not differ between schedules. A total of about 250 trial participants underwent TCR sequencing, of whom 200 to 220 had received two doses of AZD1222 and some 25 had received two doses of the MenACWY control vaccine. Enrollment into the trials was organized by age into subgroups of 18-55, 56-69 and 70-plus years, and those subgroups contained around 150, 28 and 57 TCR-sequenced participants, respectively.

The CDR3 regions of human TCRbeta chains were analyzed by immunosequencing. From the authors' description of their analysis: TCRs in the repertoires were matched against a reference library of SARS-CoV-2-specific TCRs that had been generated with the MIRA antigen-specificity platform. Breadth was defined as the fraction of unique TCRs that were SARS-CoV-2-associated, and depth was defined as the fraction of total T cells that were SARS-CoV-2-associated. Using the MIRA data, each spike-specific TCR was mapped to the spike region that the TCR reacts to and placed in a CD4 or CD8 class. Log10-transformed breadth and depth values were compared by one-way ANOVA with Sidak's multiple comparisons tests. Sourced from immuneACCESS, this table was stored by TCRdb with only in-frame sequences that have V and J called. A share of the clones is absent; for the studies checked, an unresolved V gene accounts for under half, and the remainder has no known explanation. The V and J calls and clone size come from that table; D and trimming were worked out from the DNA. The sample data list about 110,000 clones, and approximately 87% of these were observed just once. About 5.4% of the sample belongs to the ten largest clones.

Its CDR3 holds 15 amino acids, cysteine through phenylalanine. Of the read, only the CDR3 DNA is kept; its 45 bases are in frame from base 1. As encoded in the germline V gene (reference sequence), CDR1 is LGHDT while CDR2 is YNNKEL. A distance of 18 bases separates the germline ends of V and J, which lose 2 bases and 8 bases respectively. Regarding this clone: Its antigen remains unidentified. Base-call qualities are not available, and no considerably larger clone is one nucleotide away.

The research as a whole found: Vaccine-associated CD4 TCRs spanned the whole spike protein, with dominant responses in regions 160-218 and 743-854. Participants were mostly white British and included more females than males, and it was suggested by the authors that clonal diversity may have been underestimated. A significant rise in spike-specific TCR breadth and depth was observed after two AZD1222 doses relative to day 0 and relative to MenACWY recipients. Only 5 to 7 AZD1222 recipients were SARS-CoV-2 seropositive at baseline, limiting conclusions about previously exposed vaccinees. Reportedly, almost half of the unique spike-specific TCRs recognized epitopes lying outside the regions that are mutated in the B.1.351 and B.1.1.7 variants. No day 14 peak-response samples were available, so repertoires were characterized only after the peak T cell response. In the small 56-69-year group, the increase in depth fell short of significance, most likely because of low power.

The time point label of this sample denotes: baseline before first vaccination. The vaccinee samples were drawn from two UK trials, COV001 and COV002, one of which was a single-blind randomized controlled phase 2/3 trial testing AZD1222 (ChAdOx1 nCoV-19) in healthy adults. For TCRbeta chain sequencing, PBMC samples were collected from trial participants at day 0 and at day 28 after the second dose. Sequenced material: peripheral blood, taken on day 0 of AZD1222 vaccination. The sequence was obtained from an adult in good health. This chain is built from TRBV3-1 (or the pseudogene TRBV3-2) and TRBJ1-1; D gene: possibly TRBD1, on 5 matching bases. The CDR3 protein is CASSQSIREGFEAFF. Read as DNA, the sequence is TGTGCCAGCAGCCAATCCATAAGGGAGGGGTTCGAAGCTTTCTTT.